A selection of T cell receptor beta chains follows, all from one sample in a study of response to subunit inactivated influenza vaccine. TCRdb processed the RT-PCR reads anew with MiXCR; each CDR3 protein has one entry. The table shows 800,000 or so distinct CDR3 sequences, with about 20% occurring only once. The starting material was PBMCs from blood, obtained 5 days after vaccination. The receptor source for this set is a man aged 50 to 60 who received an inactivated influenza vaccine. Each CDR3 is given with its conserved first and last residue. The D gene is left open where the match is weak. Clone sizes are given selectively: once, few, many, or a class where the clone is expanded.

TRBJ2-5 . few TRBV20-1 TGCAGTGCTCGGAAAACTAGGCTTCAAGAGACCCAGTACTTC CSARKTRLQETQYF
TRBJ2-5 TRBD1 few TRBV27 TGTGCCAGCAGTTTTACAGGGGCTCAAGAGACCCAGTACTTC CASSFTGAQETQYF
TRBJ2-7 TRBD2 . TRBV7-9 TGTGCCAGCAGCTCCCCCGGGACTAGCGGGAGCTACGAGCAGTACTTC CASSSPGTSGSYEQYF
TRBJ2-1 . few TRBV20-1 TGCAGTGCTAGAGATGAGGCGAAAGGCTACAATGAGCAGTTCTTC CSARDEAKGYNEQFF
TRBJ2-1 TRBD1 few TRBV5-1 TGCGCCAGCAGCAGGACGGGACAGGGGTTCTACAATGAGCAGTTCTTC CASSRTGQGFYNEQFF
TRBJ2-4 . . TRBV28 TGTGCCAGCAGCCCCGGGGCGCCGGCCAAAAACATTCAGTACTTC CASSPGAPAKNIQYF
TRBJ2-5 TRBD2 . TRBV5-1 TGCGCCAGCAGGCCTAGCGGGGGGCTGCCCCAAGAGACCCAGTACTTC CASRPSGGLPQETQYF
TRBJ2-2 . . TRBV20-1 TGCAGTGCTAGCGCAACAGGGATGGCGAACACCGGGGAGCTGTTTTTT CSASATGMANTGELFF
TRBJ2-7 . few TRBV5-1 TGCGCCAGCAGCCGAAGACAGGCTCCCCCTTACGAGCAGTACTTC CASSRRQAPPYEQYF
TRBJ1-2 TRBD1 . TRBV12-3/TRBV12-4 TGTGCCAGCAGTTTAGACGAGACAGGGGGTGGCTACACCTTC CASSLDETGGGYTF
TRBJ2-3 . . TRBV11-2 TGTGCCAGCAGCTTAGATAGGCTAGTTGGGAATACGCAGTATTTT CASSLDRLVGNTQYF
TRBJ1-1 . few TRBV20-1 TGCAGTGCTAGAGACCAAGGAAGTACTGAAGCTTTCTTT CSARDQGSTEAFF
TRBJ2-3 . once TRBV20-1 TGCAGTGCCACCACGGCAGGCCGGAGAGATACGCAGTATTTT CSATTAGRRDTQYF
TRBJ2-7 . few TRBV5-5 TGTGCCAGCAGCCCAGCTATGACAGCCTACGAGCAGTACTTC CASSPAMTAYEQYF
TRBJ2-7 TRBD1 few TRBV29-1 TGCAGCGGAGAGGACAGGGACTACGAGCAGTACTTC CSGEDRDYEQYF
TRBJ1-1 . . TRBV2 TGTGCCAGCAGTGGGGGGGTGTGGAGGGTCTCGAACACTGAAGCTTTCTTT CASSGGVWRVSNTEAFF
TRBJ1-2 . . TRBV4-3 TGCGCCAGCAGCCAAGATTTAGTTCAGGCCAGGTTCGGATCTGGCTACACCTTC CASSQDLVQARFGSGYTF
TRBJ2-7 . few TRBV18 TGTGCCAGCTCACCCAAGGTAGGGGATCGGGGCGAGCAGTACTTC CASSPKVGDRGEQYF
TRBJ2-2 TRBD1 . TRBV6-2/TRBV6-3 TGTGCCAGCGTTGTAGGGGGCCTTAACACCGGGGAGCTGTTTTTT CASVVGGLNTGELFF
TRBJ2-1 . few TRBV14 TGTGCCAGCAGCCAAGGCCAAAACTATTTCGGATACAATGAGCAGTTCTTC CASSQGQNYFGYNEQFF
TRBJ1-3 TRBD1 . TRBV29-1 TGCAGCGTTGCTGCCAGGGGGTCTGGAAACACCATATATTTT CSVAARGSGNTIYF
TRBJ2-7 . . TRBV12-3/TRBV12-4 TGTGCCAGCAGTTTGGATGGAGGTCTCGAGCAGTACTTC CASSLDGGLEQYF
TRBJ2-5 . . TRBV9 TGTGCCAGCAGCGTAGTAGGCAGCGCTGGGGAGACCCAGTACTTC CASSVVGSAGETQYF
TRBJ1-5 TRBD1 . TRBV10-3 TGTGCCATCAGTGAGTCGAACAGGGGGATTAGCAATCAGCCCCAGCATTTT CAISESNRGISNQPQHF
TRBJ2-1 . . TRBV5-1 TGCGCCAGCAGCTTCCGGGACAACAACTACAATGAGCAGTTCTTC CASSFRDNNYNEQFF
TRBJ2-2 . few TRBV4-3 TGCGCCAGCAGCCAAGATTCCCAGGCGCACACCGGGGAGCTGTTTTTT CASSQDSQAHTGELFF
TRBJ1-4 . . TRBV12-3/TRBV12-4 TGTGCCAGCAGTTTGCGGGAGGGAGGGGAAAAACTGTTTTTT CASSLREGGEKLFF
TRBJ2-5 . . TRBV7-3 TGTGCCAGCAGCTTAACGTTCGGGAGATTGTACCAAGAGACCCAGTACTTC CASSLTFGRLYQETQYF
TRBJ2-1 TRBD1 few TRBV29-1 TGCAGCGTTGAGGTGACAGGGGCCTACAATGAGCAGTTCTTC CSVEVTGAYNEQFF
TRBJ2-3 TRBD2 . TRBV6-6 TGTGCCAGTTTTCTAGGGGAGGGCCTCTCGCAGTATTTT CASFLGEGLSQYF
TRBJ1-2 . . TRBV12-3/TRBV12-4 TGTGCCAGCAGTTTAAGGGATGGTCGTGGCTACACCTTC CASSLRDGRGYTF
TRBJ2-2 . many TRBV11-1 TGTGCCAGCAGCAAACTAGGAAGGGCCACCGGGGAGCTGTTTTTT CASSKLGRATGELFF
TRBJ2-7 . . TRBV20-1 TGCAGTGCGAAACAGGGTTACGAGCAGTACTTC CSAKQGYEQYF
TRBJ2-1 . many TRBV15 TGTGCCACCAATAAAGGGGATTTCGAGAATGAGCAGTTCTTC CATNKGDFENEQFF
TRBJ2-7 . few TRBV9 TGTGCCAGCGGAAGGACTCTCAACTCCTACGAGCAGTACTTC CASGRTLNSYEQYF
TRBJ2-5 TRBD1 . TRBV6-2/TRBV6-3 TGTGCCAGCAGTGACCCGGACAGGCCGTACCAAGAGACCCAGTACTTC CASSDPDRPYQETQYF
TRBJ2-2 TRBD1 . TRBV24-1 TGTGCCACCAGTGACCGGGACAGATACACCGGGGAGCTGTTTTTT CATSDRDRYTGELFF
TRBJ1-1 . many TRBV7-2 TGTGCCAGCAGCCGGGGGGTGGGTGTCGCTTTCTTT CASSRGVGVAFF
TRBJ2-3 . few TRBV5-5 TGTGCCAGCAGCTTGAACTACAGGTCCGCGCGTACAGATACGCAGTATTTT CASSLNYRSARTDTQYF
TRBJ1-2 . . TRBV6-1 TGTGCCAGCAGGCCCAGAACCATCCCGGGGGGCTACACCTTC CASRPRTIPGGYTF
TRBJ2-7 TRBD2 . TRBV9 TGTGCCAGCAGCGAGGGGGGATTAGCGGGAAGAGCCCCCTACGAGCAGTACTTC CASSEGGLAGRAPYEQYF
TRBJ2-2 . many TRBV5-1 TGCGCCAGCAGCTCCTACTACACCGGGGAGCTGTTTTTT CASSSYYTGELFF
TRBJ1-4 . few TRBV3-1 TGTGCCAGCAGCCAACGGACCGATCGGCTGTTTTTT CASSQRTDRLFF
TRBJ1-5 . . TRBV20-1 TGCAGTGCTAGTACCTGGTCTCATAGCAATCAGCCCCAGCATTTT CSASTWSHSNQPQHF
TRBJ1-5 . many TRBV4-1 TGCGCCAGCAGCCAGGGACGTGGCAATCAGCCCCAGCATTTT CASSQGRGNQPQHF
TRBJ1-4 TRBD1 . TRBV20-1 TGCAGTGCTACCGGGACAGATGAAAAACTGTTTTTT CSATGTDEKLFF
TRBJ2-7 TRBD1 . TRBV28 TGTGCCACGCTAAGGACAGGCCTCTCGAGCTCCTACGAGCAGTACTTC CATLRTGLSSSYEQYF
TRBJ2-3 . many TRBV7-9 TGTGCCAGCAGCTTAGCGAAAACAGGCCACACAGATACGCAGTATTTT CASSLAKTGHTDTQYF
TRBJ2-1 . many TRBV20-1 TGCAGTGCTAGCAAGCTCGCAAATTACAATGAGCAGTTCTTC CSASKLANYNEQFF
TRBJ2-5 . few TRBV14 TGTGCCAGCAGCCAAGATCGCAGGGGGGCGTACTTC CASSQDRRGAYF
TRBJ2-7 . . TRBV3-1 TGTGCCAGCAGCCAGAGGGCGAGCGGTCCGCAGTACTTC CASSQRASGPQYF
TRBJ2-7 TRBD1 . TRBV5-6 TGTGCCAGCAGCTTGACAGGGGGTATTCCCTCCTACGAGCAGTACTTC CASSLTGGIPSYEQYF
TRBJ2-7 TRBD2 . TRBV3-1 TGTGCCAGCAGCCTTTGGGGCGGGAGTGCTTCCTACGAGCAGTACTTC CASSLWGGSASYEQYF
TRBJ2-2 . few TRBV24-1 TGTGCCACCCTTTTTGCATCCTTAGGGGGGAACACCGGGGAGCTGTTTTTT CATLFASLGGNTGELFF
TRBJ2-3 TRBD1 many TRBV12-3/TRBV12-4 TGTGCCAGCAGTACCACCGGGACAGGGAGCACAGATACGCAGTATTTT CASSTTGTGSTDTQYF
TRBJ1-6 . . TRBV15 TGTGCCACCAGCAGGACAGGTTCCGATTCACCCCTCCACTTT CATSRTGSDSPLHF